This passage covers 18 T cell receptor beta chains from one sample sequenced in a study of tissue T cells after allogeneic stem cell transplantation. Profiled with immunoSEQ multiplex PCR; TCRdb holds only in-frame clones, not every one. Of around 590 clones in the sample, 50% to 60% were seen once. Sequenced material: lymph node tissue, taken at autopsy. Receptors were obtained from a female patient aged 35 to 69 with steroid-refractory graft-versus-host disease after an allogeneic stem cell transplant. Some T cells could come from the graft donor.

V is TRBV24-1 and J is TRBJ2-5; 8 bases are a match to TRBD1. V lost 3 bases and J lost 1; bases outside the gene matches: 3. Germline lookup yields CDR1 KGHDR and CDR2 SFDVKD. CDR3 length equals 15 residues. The CDR3 sequence: CATSDGGQAQETQYF. DNA of the CDR3: TGTGCCACCAGTGATGGGGGACAGGCCCAAGAGACCCAGTACTTC.

V gene TRBV3-1 (or the pseudogene TRBV3-2) combines with J gene TRBJ1-2; tentatively, D is TRBD1 (5 bases). The CDR3 covers 13 residues. Germline CDR1 is LGHDT and CDR2 is YNNKEL (reference sequence). V was pared by 4 bases and J by 5 bases, with 11 bases between. The DNA for the CDR3 is TGTGCCAGCAGCCCGGACGGGGGTTATGGCTACACCTTC. Its translation: CASSPDGGYGYTF.

V gene TRBV10-1 combines with J gene TRBJ2-5, with D possibly matching TRBD1 (5 bases). The V and J ends lost 3 bases and 7 bases respectively, with 12 bases between them. Germline V CDR1 and CDR2: WNHNN, SYGVQD (reference sequence). This CDR3 comprises 13 residues. The CDR3, as DNA: TGCGCCAGCAGTGATGCAGGGCCGGGGACCCAGTACTTC. Translation gives CASSDAGPGTQYF.

The sample holds a few counts of this clone. The rearrangement links TRBV5-4 to TRBJ1-1; 7 bases are shared with TRBD1. Germline V gives CDR1 SGHNT, CDR2 YYREEE (reference sequence). V lost 4 bases to trimming and J lost 4 bases; unmatched junction nucleotides: 4. This CDR3 region has 13 residues. The chain's CDR3 is CASSRGTATEAFF. Written as DNA, the CDR3 is TGTGCCAGCAGCCGGGGGACAGCCACTGAAGCTTTCTTT.

Note on this clone: A read error may account for a junction end that differs from germline. V and J are TRBV13 and TRBJ1-2, with D unresolved. The CDR3 is 16 residues long. CDR1 is PRHDT and CDR2 is FYEKMQ in the germline V gene (reference sequence). CDR3 coding DNA: TGTGCCAGCAGTTTCCCGAAGCTGAGTGAAGACCTATGGCTACACTTC. Translated, it gives CASSFPKLSEDLWLHF.

The V gene is TRBV6-5, the J gene TRBJ1-4; D not resolved. V was shortened by 6 bases and J by 11 bases, with 19 bases between the two germline ends. Per germline, CDR1 MNHEY and CDR2 SVGAGI. CDR3 size: 14 residues. The CDR3 coding sequence is TGTGCCAGCAGGCCCTCGGAAGGGCGGGTGAAACTGTTTTTT. Translation: CASRPSEGRVKLFF.

The chain recombines TRBV6-5 with TRBJ2-2; no reliable D call. Germline V gives CDR1 MNHEY, CDR2 SVGAGI. This CDR3 spans 14 amino acids. Trimming took 5 bases from V and 5 from J, leaving 12 bases between them. CDR3 bases: TGTGCCAGCAGTACCCACAGAGCTACCGGGGAGCTGTTTTTT. Its protein is CASSTHRATGELFF.

This clone was observed a single time. The chain has TRBV18 and TRBJ2-3, with D possibly called TRBD1 or TRBD2 (5 bases each). The germline gives CDR1 KGHSH, CDR2 LQKENI. This CDR3 comprises 15 residues. Trimming cost V 3 bases and J 1 base, with 11 bases left between them. The DNA for the CDR3 is TGTGCCAGCTCACCCGGGACGTTGGGCACAGATACGCAGTATTTT. It yields the protein CASSPGTLGTDTQYF.

The rearrangement joins TRBV10-3 to TRBJ1-1; no clear D gene. The CDR3 runs to 14 residues. The germline CDR1 and CDR2 sequences are ENHRY and SYGVKD. V lost 4 bases, J lost 6 bases, and 15 bases lay in between. CDR3 bases: TGTGCCATCAGTGTGAGCCCCGACCGGGCTGAAGCTTTCTTT. Protein sequence: CAISVSPDRAEAFF.

This clone occurred a few times. This sequence joins TRBV2 and TRBJ2-7, with D uncertain. This CDR3 has 14 amino acids. The germline gives CDR1 SNHLY, CDR2 FYNNEI. Trimming cost V 7 bases and J 2 bases, with 15 bases left between them. The CDR3 region has the DNA TGTGCCAGCATTCGGGCTCTACCGCCCTACGAGCAGTACTTC. Translation: CASIRALPPYEQYF.

This rearrangement joins TRBV6-5 to TRBJ1-5, with D possibly being TRBD1 (5 bases). The V gene's germline CDR1 is MNHEY and CDR2 SVGAGI. This CDR3 comprises 15 residues. V was trimmed by 2 bases and J by 4 bases, leaving 12 bases between them. The CDR3 region has the DNA TGTGCCAGCAGTTACAGCCAGGGTTCGAATCAGCCCCAGCATTTT. Translating gives CASSYSQGSNQPQHF.

CDR3 region: CASRNVGEANEKLFF. In DNA, the CDR3 is TGTGCCAGCAGAAACGTAGGGGAGGCTAATGAAAAACTGTTTTTT. The chain is built from TRBV6-5 and TRBJ1-4, with D perhaps matching TRBD1 (5 bases). Trimming took 6 bases from V and 3 from J, leaving 14 bases between them. The germline V gene has CDR1 MNHEY and CDR2 SVGAGI. The CDR3 loop spans 15 amino acids.

This chain joins TRBV4-2 and TRBJ2-5; 9 bases match TRBD1. Per the germline V gene, CDR1 is LGHNA and CDR2 is YNFKEQ. V dropped 0 bases and J dropped 4; count of bases not matched to a gene: 6. The CDR3 totals 16 residues. CDR3 in amino acids: CASSQEFGQGRETQYF. For the CDR3, the DNA is TGTGCCAGCAGCCAAGAATTTGGACAGGGGCGAGAGACCCAGTACTTC.

The chain employs TRBV5-1 and TRBJ1-2, with 8 positions matching TRBD1. This CDR3 has 14 amino acids. Germline-derived CDR1 and CDR2 are SGHRS and YFSETQ. V was pared by 6 bases and J by 5 bases, with 9 bases of the junction left unmatched. The CDR3 region is CASTNTGGGYGYTF. For the CDR3, the DNA is TGCGCCAGCACCAATACAGGGGGAGGTTATGGCTACACCTTC.

J is TRBJ2-3 and V is TRBV12-3 or TRBV12-4; no reliable D call. V was clipped by 3 bases and J by 5 bases, with 6 bases between them. The CDR3 runs to 12 residues. Here the CDR3 DNA reads TGTGCCAGCAGTTTTATTAGAGATACGCAGTATTTT. This gives the protein CASSFIRDTQYF.

The table lists this clone with a few counts. This rearrangement joins TRBV2 to TRBJ2-7, with D perhaps TRBD2 (6 bases). The ends were cut back, 6 bases at V and 3 bases at J, with 9 bases in the middle. CDR1 and CDR2 (germline): SNHLY, FYNNEI. The CDR3 consists of 12 residues. The CDR3 spells CASRGGVYEQYF. CDR3 nucleotides: TGTGCCAGCAGAGGCGGGGTCTACGAGCAGTACTTC. Supplemented by reference TRBV2 and TRBJ2-7, the full variable domain reads EPEVTQTPSHQVTQMGQEVILRCVPISNHLYFYWYRQILGQKVEFLVSFYNNEISEKSEIFDDQFSVERPDGSNFTLKIRSTKLEDSAMYFCASRGGVYEQYFGPGTRLTVT.

The chain's CDR3 is CASSWSATVSYEQYF. In DNA, the CDR3 is TGTGCCAGCAGCTGGTCAGCGACAGTCTCCTACGAGCAGTACTTC. The rearrangement joins TRBV5-5 to TRBJ2-7, with TRBD1 as a possible D gene (5 bases). V was shortened by 3 bases and J by 0 bases, with 13 bases between the two germline ends. CDR3 size: 15 residues. Germline CDR1 is SGHKS and CDR2 is YYEKEE (reference sequence). The variable domain in full, completed from reference TRBV5-5 and TRBJ2-7, reads DAGVTQSPTHLIKTRGQQVTLRCSPISGHKSVSWYQQVLGQGPQFIFQYYEKEERGRGNFPDRFSARQFPNYSSELNVNALLLGDSALYLCASSWSATVSYEQYFGPGTRLTVT.

V usage is TRBV9 and J usage is TRBJ1-2; no clear D. The length of the CDR3 is 11 residues. Germline lookup yields CDR1 SGDLS and CDR2 YYNGEE. Trimming pared 4 bases from V and 5 bases from J, leaving 6 bases between. The CDR3 sequence: CASSPSYGYTF. The CDR3 nucleotides are TGTGCCAGCAGCCCCTCTTATGGCTACACCTTC. Full variable domain (rest looked up from reference TRBV9 and TRBJ1-2): DSGVTQTPKHLITATGQRVTLRCSPRSGDLSVYWYQQSLDQGLQFLIQYYNGEERAKGNILERFSAQQFPDLHSELNLSSLELGDSALYFCASSPSYGYTFGSGTRLTVV.